Presented here are 26 T cell receptor beta chains from one specimen sequenced in a study of T-cell memory formation after mild COVID-19. TCRdb processed the 5' RACE reads anew with MiXCR; each CDR3 protein has one entry. The sample has hundreds of thousands of distinct CDR3 sequences, 15% to 20% seen once. The sequenced sample consisted of PBMCs or a T cell subset sorted from them (not recorded which). These TCRs come from an adult woman who had mild COVID-19 (a few samples of this study predate the infection). Cell type and time point are not known.

This clonotype was counted ten times or more. The J gene is TRBJ2-3, the V gene TRBV7-9; 9 bases align to TRBD2. J lost 4 bases, V lost 4 bases, and 15 bases had no gene match. The CDR3 is 18 residues long. CDR1 is SEHNR, CDR2 FQNEAQ, per germline (reference sequence). Written as DNA, the CDR3 is TGTGCCAGCAGCTCCCGGCCCAAGACTAGCGGAAAGCCAGATACGCAGTATTTT. Its protein product is CASSSRPKTSGKPDTQYF.

This clonotype came up a few times. The V call is TRBV7-9, the J call TRBJ1-2; D remains ambiguous. Germline V gene data show CDR1 as SEHNR and CDR2 as FQNEAQ (reference sequence). The CDR3 spans 14 residues. V was cut by 3 bases and J by 4 bases, with 12 bases left in between. CDR3 nucleotide sequence: TGTGCCAGCAGCTTTGTGGAGTTGGGCTATGGCTACACCTTC. It codes for CASSFVELGYGYTF.

This clonotype showed up many times. The chain joins TRBV5-4 to TRBJ2-1, with TRBD2 matching 10 bases. The CDR3 spans 15 residues. In germline, CDR1 is SGHNT, CDR2 YYREEE (reference sequence). The V and J ends lost 4 bases and 3 bases, in that order; junction bases with no gene match: 4. As DNA, the CDR3 is TGTGCCAGCAGCCTGGGACTAGCGAGCTACAATGAGCAGTTCTTC. It encodes CASSLGLASYNEQFF.

The chain links TRBV20-1 to TRBJ1-2, with D perhaps TRBD1 (5 bases). CDR1 is DFQATT, CDR2 SNEGSKA, per germline (reference sequence). The CDR3 contains 16 residues. Trimming stripped 4 bases from V and 7 bases from J, with 25 bases between. The DNA of the CDR3 is TGCAGTGCTACCCGGGATTCCGGAGGGGTGTTATTTGGCTACACCTTC. It yields the protein CSATRDSGGVLFGYTF.

This chain joins TRBV24-1 and TRBJ2-3; TRBD1 or TRBD2 may be the D gene (5 bases each). CDR3 length: 13 amino acids. CDR1 is KGHDR and CDR2 is SFDVKD in the germline V gene. V was clipped by 7 bases and J by 1 base, with 8 bases between them. DNA of the CDR3: TGTGCCACCAGATTGGGGGGCACAGATACGCAGTATTTT. Residues: CATRLGGTDTQYF.

This clonotype was counted between two and nine times. The chain employs TRBV20-1 and TRBJ2-3; TRBD2 matches at 7 bases. Germline-derived CDR1 and CDR2 are DFQATT and SNEGSKA (reference sequence). This CDR3 comprises 15 residues. The V segment lost 3 bases and the J segment 1 base; nucleotides outside the gene matches: 7. The CDR3 coding sequence is TGCAGTGCTAGTATAGGGACTACCCGCACAGATACGCAGTATTTT. Amino acids: CSASIGTTRTDTQYF.

The CDR3 loop reads CASSRDSASSYEQYF. For the CDR3, the DNA is TGTGCCAGCAGCAGGGACTCCGCAAGCTCCTACGAGCAGTACTTC. This chain joins TRBV7-8 and TRBJ2-7, with D perhaps matching TRBD2 (6 bases). Trimming removed 5 bases from V and 0 bases from J, with 14 bases in between. The CDR3 is 15 amino acids. Germline values: CDR1 SGHVS, CDR2 FQNEAQ.

The rearrangement links TRBV20-1 to TRBJ2-1; 7 nucleotides align to TRBD2. Per the germline V gene, CDR1 is DFQATT and CDR2 is SNEGSKA (reference sequence). The trim removed 4 bases at V and 5 bases at J, leaving 11 bases unmatched. The CDR3 covers 15 residues. The CDR3 coding sequence is TGCAGTGCTACCCCACTCGGGGGGACTAACAATGAGCAGTTCTTC. It encodes CSATPLGGTNNEQFF.

In its sample, this clonotype was seen many times. The chain's CDR3 is CASSLGRTGEKSYEQYF. DNA for the CDR3: TGCGCCAGCAGCTTGGGTCGCACTGGGGAAAAATCGTACGAGCAGTACTTC. This chain joins TRBV5-1 and TRBJ2-7; D is ambiguous. CDR1 and CDR2 from the germline V gene are SGHRS and YFSETQ. This CDR3 spans 17 amino acids. V was clipped by 0 bases and J by 4 bases, with 20 bases between them. The full variable domain, its missing parts supplied by reference TRBV5-1 and TRBJ2-7, is KAGVTQTPRYLIKTRGQQVTLSCSPISGHRSVSWYQQTPGQGLQFLFEYFSETQRNKGNFPGRFSGRQFSNSRSEMNVSTLELGDSALYLCASSLGRTGEKSYEQYFGPGTRLTVT.

This sequence joins TRBV5-6 and TRBJ2-7; the D gene is possibly TRBD1 (6 bases). Trimming cost V 1 base and J 3 bases, with 11 bases left between them. The CDR3 has 14 residues. CDR1 is SGHDT and CDR2 is YYEEEE in the germline V gene. The CDR3 DNA follows: TGTGCCAGCAGCTTGAAAAGGACAGACTACGAGCAGTACTTC. Translation gives CASSLKRTDYEQYF.

V gene TRBV7-9 combines with J gene TRBJ1-2; 10 bases are shared with TRBD1. CDR1 is SEHNR and CDR2 is FQNEAQ in the germline V gene (reference sequence). The CDR3 consists of 15 residues. J was trimmed by 7 bases and V by 10 bases; bases with no gene match: 15. This CDR3 is CAIQDPLDRGGGYTF. The CDR3 nucleotides read TGTGCCATCCAGGACCCCTTGGACAGGGGGGGTGGCTACACCTTC.

This chain joins TRBV12-3 or TRBV12-4 and TRBJ2-3; TRBD2 matches at 11 bases. V shed 8 bases and J 7 bases; nucleotides not matched to a gene: 11. The CDR3 sequence is 15 residues long. The CDR3 spells CASALAGGPSNTQYF. The CDR3 DNA sequence: TGTGCCAGCGCCCTAGCGGGAGGCCCCAGTAATACGCAGTATTTT.

The chain combines TRBV4-2 with TRBJ2-1; either TRBD1 or TRBD2 may fit D (5 bases each). This CDR3 has 16 amino acids. V was trimmed by 0 bases and J by 7 bases, leaving 16 bases between them. Germline V gene sequence: CDR1 LGHNA, CDR2 YNFKEQ. The CDR3 loop reads CASSQEGTVGTNEQFF. The DNA of the CDR3 is TGTGCCAGCAGCCAAGAAGGAACAGTGGGGACGAATGAGCAGTTCTTC.

Only a few counts were recorded for this clonotype. The genes are TRBV5-1 and TRBJ2-7; D not certain. The CDR3 length is 13 residues. V lost 0 bases and J 4 bases, leaving 8 bases between the germline ends. Looked up from germline, CDR1 is SGHRS and CDR2 is YFSETQ. The CDR3 DNA sequence: TGCGCCAGCAGCTTGGAGGACGGGTACGAGCAGTACTTC. It codes for CASSLEDGYEQYF.

This clonotype was seen more than once but under ten times. The chain joins TRBV12-3 or TRBV12-4 to TRBJ2-7, with D maybe TRBD1 (6 bases). CDR3 size: 14 residues. V shed 4 bases and J shed 5 bases, with 15 bases lying between them. The CDR3 coding sequence is TGTGCCAGCAGTTCTCCGGGACACTTGGACGAGCAGTACTTC. Its translation: CASSSPGHLDEQYF.

In its sample, this clonotype was seen many times. The V gene is TRBV6-5, the J gene TRBJ1-6; TRBD1 is a possible D gene (5 bases). Germline V gene sequence: CDR1 MNHEY, CDR2 SVGAGI. With 0 bases removed from V and 7 bases from J, the gap between germline ends came to 7 bases. The CDR3 spans 14 residues. CDR3 bases: TGTGCCAGCAGTTACTCCGGGGGGAATTCACCCCTCCACTTT. Translated, it gives CASSYSGGNSPLHF.

Written as DNA, the CDR3 is TGTGCCACCCCCGGGGGGGCAGCGTTTGAAGCTTTCTTT. It encodes CATPGGAAFEAFF. The J gene is TRBJ1-1, the V gene TRBV2; the D gene is possibly TRBD1 (6 bases). The length of the CDR3 is 13 residues. Trimming took 10 bases from V and 7 from J, leaving 19 bases between them. Germline V gives CDR1 SNHLY, CDR2 FYNNEI.

This clonotype was recorded a few times. The gene calls are TRBV4-1 and TRBJ2-3; 8 nucleotides align to TRBD2. From germline, CDR1 is MGHRA and CDR2 YSYEKL. The ends lost 2 bases at V and 2 bases at J; junction bases unmatched: 12. The CDR3 is 18 residues long. The DNA for the CDR3 is TGCGCCAGCAGCCAAAGGACGGGGCTAGCGGGTTACACAGATACGCAGTATTTT. This gives the protein CASSQRTGLAGYTDTQYF.

The V gene is TRBV18, the J gene TRBJ2-2; D is ambiguous. CDR3 length: 14 residues. The V and J ends lost 3 bases and 2 bases respectively, with 7 bases between them. Germline assignment: CDR1 KGHSH and CDR2 LQKENI. CDR3 region: CASSPVLNTGELFF. In DNA, the CDR3 is TGTGCCAGCTCACCTGTCCTCAACACCGGGGAGCTGTTTTTT.

This chain connects TRBV18 to TRBJ1-2; 7 nucleotides match TRBD1. Germline CDR1 reads KGHSH; CDR2 reads LQKENI. The trim removed 0 bases at V and 8 bases at J, leaving 12 bases unmatched. The CDR3 runs to 16 residues. The CDR3 here is CASSPPGQPRGHGYTF. For the CDR3, the DNA is TGTGCCAGCTCACCACCAGGACAGCCGAGGGGGCACGGCTACACCTTC.

This clonotype was counted between two and nine times. V usage is TRBV24-1 and J usage is TRBJ2-3; 13 positions agree with TRBD2. From germline, CDR1 is KGHDR and CDR2 SFDVKD. The CDR3 is 17 amino acids. The ends lost 7 bases at V and 6 bases at J; junction bases unmatched: 12. The DNA of the CDR3 is TGTGCCACCAGCGCAACTAGCGGGAGGGCGAATGAGGATACGCAGTATTTT. It translates to CATSATSGRANEDTQYF.

A few counts support this clonotype. This rearrangement joins TRBV29-1 to TRBJ2-7; TRBD2 agrees at 9 bases. The CDR3 covers 13 residues. With 7 bases clipped from V and 4 bases from J, the junction kept 8 bases outside the gene matches. CDR1 and CDR2 from the germline V gene are SQVTM and ANQGSEA. This CDR3 is CSAGTSPLYEQYF. The CDR3 coding sequence is TGCAGCGCTGGGACTAGCCCTTTATACGAGCAGTACTTC.

This clonotype was seen only a few times. The chain carries TRBV3-1 and TRBJ2-5; D is perhaps TRBD1 or TRBD2 (5 bases each). Per germline, CDR1 LGHDT and CDR2 YNNKEL (reference sequence). V was pared by 2 bases and J by 2 bases, with 9 bases between. CDR3 length: 14 amino acids. This CDR3 is CASSQPGRQETQYF. CDR3 sequence (DNA): TGTGCCAGCAGCCAACCAGGGAGACAAGAGACCCAGTACTTC.

The genes are TRBV6-5 and TRBJ2-1; 7 bases map to TRBD1. Germline V gives CDR1 MNHEY, CDR2 SVGAGI. This CDR3 has 11 residues. V trimming: 10 bases; J trimming: 4 bases; junction bases outside the gene matches: 1. CDR3 residues: CAMDRYNEQFF. As DNA, the CDR3 is TGTGCCATGGACAGGTACAATGAGCAGTTCTTC.

The genes are TRBV6-2 or TRBV6-3 and TRBJ2-2; D is unclear. The germline CDR1 and CDR2 sequences are MNHEY and SVGEGT. The V end lost 6 bases, the J end lost 0 bases, and 11 bases lay between the germline ends. The CDR3 is 15 residues long. The CDR3: CASSPDYTNTGELFF. CDR3 nucleotides: TGTGCCAGCAGCCCGGATTACACGAACACCGGGGAGCTGTTTTTT.

V gene TRBV11-2 combines with J gene TRBJ1-2; 8 bases match TRBD1. V trimming: 5 bases; J trimming: 2 bases; junction bases outside the gene matches: 7. CDR3 size: 15 residues. The V gene's germline CDR1 is SGHAT and CDR2 FQNNGV. CDR3: CASSIAGTGNYGYTF. The CDR3 DNA reads TGTGCCAGCAGCATAGCCGGGACAGGAAACTATGGCTACACCTTC.